The 7 T cell receptor beta chains given below trace back to one sample, sequenced in a study of CD4 T cells in relation to SARS-CoV-2 and coronaviruses. Before the COVID-19 pandemic, during about 2010-2018, CD4+ T cells were taken from unexposed donors. Isolation of CD4+ T cells took place after less than 13 days in culture. Antigens of these TCRs are unknown. Sequencing was performed with immunoSEQ multiplex PCR; in TCRdb, only in-frame clones are kept and a portion is missing. The data show roughly 16,000 clones, over 80% seen once. The source material was CD4+ T cells from PBMCs, cultured in vitro. Receptor source: a human donor in good health.

The chain has TRBV6-5 and TRBJ2-1; D tentatively reads TRBD1 or TRBD2 (5 bases each). This CDR3 has 15 amino acids. Trimming pared 0 bases from V and 3 bases from J, leaving 9 bases between. Germline assignment: CDR1 MNHEY and CDR2 SVGAGI. In DNA, the CDR3 is TGTGCCAGCAGTTACTCTCGGGACGTCTACAATGAGCAGTTCTTC. Translation: CASSYSRDVYNEQFF.

The chain has TRBV7-3 and TRBJ2-5; the D is unclear. Germline lookup yields CDR1 SGHTA and CDR2 FQGTGA. Trimming took 2 bases from V and 1 from J, leaving 5 bases between them. This CDR3 has 13 amino acids. DNA of the CDR3: TGTGCCAGCAGCTTAGCAGCCCAAGAGACCCAGTACTTC. This sequence encodes CASSLAAQETQYF.

The CDR3: CASSPDRDSPLHF. The CDR3, as DNA: TGTGCCAGCTCACCGGACAGGGATTCACCCCTCCACTTT. V gene TRBV18 combines with J gene TRBJ1-6, with TRBD1 matching over 8 bases. J was trimmed by 8 bases and V by 3 bases; bases with no gene match: 0. Germline V CDR1 and CDR2: KGHSH, LQKENI. The CDR3 covers 13 residues.

Only one count was recorded for this clone. V and J are TRBV12-3 or TRBV12-4 and TRBJ1-5; D unresolved. Between the trimmed V and J ends, which lost 7 bases and 0 bases, there was a span of 7 bases. The CDR3 contains 13 residues. As DNA, the CDR3 is TGTGCCAGCATATCCGATAGCAATCAGCCCCAGCATTTT. Its protein product is CASISDSNQPQHF.

This chain connects TRBV5-1 to TRBJ2-5; the D gene could be TRBD1 or TRBD2 (5 bases each). Trimming left V 0 bases short and J 3 bases short, with 12 bases between. Per the germline V gene, CDR1 is SGHRS and CDR2 is YFSETQ. The CDR3 contains 15 residues. The CDR3 region is CASSLAGTLEETQYF. The CDR3, as DNA: TGCGCCAGCAGCTTGGCTGGGACCTTAGAAGAGACCCAGTACTTC.

The gene calls are TRBV7-7 and TRBJ2-1, with 10 bases fitting TRBD2. Germline V gene sequence: CDR1 SSHAT, CDR2 FNYEAQ (reference sequence). The CDR3 has 16 residues. J gave up 7 bases and V 1 base, and 7 bases lay outside the gene matches. The CDR3 DNA sequence: TGTGCCAGCAGCTTAGTTCTAGCGGGAGTCGGGAATGAGCAGTTCTTC. This encodes CASSLVLAGVGNEQFF.

This rearrangement joins TRBV20-1 to TRBJ2-7, with unresolved D. The V and J ends lost 2 bases and 0 bases respectively, with 2 bases between them. The germline V gene encodes CDR1 DFQATT and CDR2 SNEGSKA (reference sequence). This CDR3 has 11 residues. CDR3 DNA: TGCAGTGCTAGAACCTCCTACGAGCAGTACTTC. Translation gives CSARTSYEQYF.